The rows below give T cell receptor beta chains drawn from one sample of a study of T cells in Graves' hyperthyroidism and ophthalmopathy. TCRdb re-called the multiplex PCR reads with MiXCR, one entry per CDR3 protein. The sample consists of roughly 630,000 distinct CDR3 sequences, around 14% of them appearing once. The sample consisted of blood. The receptors originated from a woman aged 25 to 39 with Graves' hyperthyroidism. Each CDR3 is given with its conserved first and last residue. A D gene is named only where the DNA matches it firmly. Not every row has a clone size; where given, it reads once, few, many or a size class.

j_call v_call d_call clone_size cdr3_nt cdr3_aa
TRBJ2-7 TRBV28 - many TGTGCCACGACTGGGGGGTCGTCCCACTACTACGAGCAGTACTTC CATTGGSSHYYEQYF
TRBJ1-5 TRBV6-2/TRBV6-3 - many TGTGCCAGCAGAACCGGACGGGGCAGGGAGAAAAATCAGCCCCAGCATTTT CASRTGRGREKNQPQHF
TRBJ1-1 TRBV29-1 - - TGCAGCGTTTCTAAAGACTCCTGGAACACTGAAGCTTTCTTT CSVSKDSWNTEAFF
TRBJ2-3 TRBV9 - - TGTGCCAGCAGCGTGAGTCTAGCCGCAGATACGCAGTATTTT CASSVSLAADTQYF
TRBJ2-7 TRBV15 - many TGTGCCACCAGCCGGCCAGGCTACTACGAGCAGTACTTC CATSRPGYYEQYF
TRBJ2-7 TRBV10-3 TRBD2 many TGTGCCATCAGTGTTCTGGCGGGAGAAGGCGAGCAGTACTTC CAISVLAGEGEQYF
TRBJ2-3 TRBV5-5 - many TGTGCCAGCAGCCGCACACCTGGACTCACAGATACGCAGTATTTT CASSRTPGLTDTQYF
TRBJ2-2 TRBV2 - few TGTGCCAGCAGTGAATCTGTGGGAAGCGGGGAGCTGTTTTTT CASSESVGSGELFF
TRBJ2-2 TRBV29-1 - few TGCAGCGCTGGAGGGACAGTTACGAACACCGGGGAGCTGTTTTTT CSAGGTVTNTGELFF
TRBJ2-7 TRBV7-2 - - TGTGCCAGCAGCTTACACGGAGACCCCTACGAGCAGTACTTC CASSLHGDPYEQYF
TRBJ1-5 TRBV18 - many TGTGCCAGCTCACGGGCTCGGGACATCGGCAATCAGCCCCAGCATTTT CASSRARDIGNQPQHF
TRBJ2-1 TRBV7-9 - - TGTGCCAGCAGCGGTACCCTCAGGGACCCTTGGGATGAGCAGTTCTTC CASSGTLRDPWDEQFF
TRBJ1-2 TRBV6-1 TRBD1 many TGTGCCAGCAGTCTTACAGGGGGCGCGGATGGCTACACCTTC CASSLTGGADGYTF
TRBJ2-2 TRBV5-1 TRBD2 many TGCGCCAGCAGCCCGTATAGTCTAGCGGGAGTTGGCGGGGAGCTGTTTTTT CASSPYSLAGVGGELFF
TRBJ2-7 TRBV10-2 TRBD2 many TGCGCCAGCAGTGAGTCCTTAGCGGGAGGTAACGAGCAGTACTTC CASSESLAGGNEQYF
TRBJ2-2 TRBV19 - - TGTGCCAGTAGTATCGGCGGGCTATTCACCGGGGAGCTGTTTTTT CASSIGGLFTGELFF
TRBJ2-7 TRBV10-3 - - TGTGCCATCAGTGAGTCGACCGCTCAGGACTCCTACGAGCAGTACTTC CAISESTAQDSYEQYF
TRBJ2-7 TRBV5-1 - many TGCGCCAGCAGCCAAAGCGGGCTATACTACGAGCAGTACTTC CASSQSGLYYEQYF
TRBJ2-4 TRBV20-1 - many TGCAGTGCCAAGGTACTAAACATTCAGTACTTC CSAKVLNIQYF
TRBJ2-1 TRBV5-1 TRBD1 few TGCGCCAGTAGGAACCTGGGACAGGAGATCTCCTACAATGAGCAGTTCTTC CASRNLGQEISYNEQFF
TRBJ1-5 TRBV19 - - TGTGCCAGTAGTATAGATTGGGAAAGACGTAGCAATCAGCCCCAGCATTTT CASSIDWERRSNQPQHF
TRBJ1-1 TRBV3-1 - - TGTGCCAGCAGCCCTTTTCCTCTGAACACTGAAGCTTTCTTT CASSPFPLNTEAFF
TRBJ2-7 TRBV5-1 TRBD2 many TGCGCCAGCAGCTTGGGTAGCGGGGACGAGCAGTACTTC CASSLGSGDEQYF
TRBJ1-1 TRBV5-1 TRBD1 few TGCGCCAGCAGCCCCCTTGACAGGGACACTGAAGCTTTCTTT CASSPLDRDTEAFF
TRBJ2-3 TRBV18 TRBD1 - TGTGCCAGCTCACCACGGGCAGGGGGCGGCGATACGCAGTATTTT CASSPRAGGGDTQYF
TRBJ2-7 TRBV6-5 - - TGTGCCAGCAGTTACTCGAAGCAGTACTTC CASSYSKQYF
TRBJ2-5 TRBV5-5 - - TGTGCCAGCAGCCGTTCCTGGGGGGTCCAAGAGACCCAGTACTTC CASSRSWGVQETQYF
TRBJ2-1 TRBV29-1 TRBD2 many TGCAGCGTCCCCGGACTAGCGGGGACCTACAATGAGCAGTTCTTC CSVPGLAGTYNEQFF
TRBJ2-1 TRBV30 - many TGTGCCTATCAACCCACGGGGAGCTCCTACAATGAGCAGTTCTTC CAYQPTGSSYNEQFF
TRBJ2-5 TRBV11-2 - many TGTGCCAGCAGCCCTTATTCGAGGGACCGGGTTGGGTTAGAGACCCAGTACTTC CASSPYSRDRVGLETQYF
TRBJ2-1 TRBV27 - - TGTGCCAGCAGTTTATCTGACTCTTTTGATGAGCAGTTCTTC CASSLSDSFDEQFF
TRBJ1-3 TRBV30 - many TGTGCCTGGAAGTTCCGGGGAAACACCATATATTTT CAWKFRGNTIYF
TRBJ2-1 TRBV25-1 TRBD2 - TGTGCCAGCACGCTTACTCGGGCTAGCGGGAGGTTAGAGCAGTTCTTC CASTLTRASGRLEQFF
TRBJ2-7 TRBV2 - many TGTGCCAGCAGCCACTACGAGCAGTACTTC CASSHYEQYF
TRBJ2-2 TRBV28 TRBD1 many TGTGCCAGCAGTAGCCGGGACAGGGGACAGACCGGGGAGCTGTTTTTT CASSSRDRGQTGELFF
TRBJ2-3 TRBV20-1 - - TGCAGTGCTAGTGGGGGGTATTCACGCACAGATACGCAGTATTTT CSASGGYSRTDTQYF
TRBJ2-5 TRBV20-1 TRBD2 - TGCAGTGCTAGACCCCCGGTGGCGGGAGGACAAGAGACCCAGTACTTC CSARPPVAGGQETQYF
TRBJ2-1 TRBV28 TRBD2 - TGTGCCAGCAGTTCCCCCCCCGCCAAGGGACTAGCGGGAGGGCTTAATGAGCAGTTCTTC CASSSPPAKGLAGGLNEQFF
TRBJ2-7 TRBV5-1 - many TGCGCCAGCAGCCCTCGGGACAAGCCCCACGAGCAGTACTTC CASSPRDKPHEQYF
TRBJ2-1 TRBV5-1 TRBD1 many TGCGCCAGCAGTTCCACCGGGACAGAGGGTCAGGAGGAGTTCTTC CASSSTGTEGQEEFF
TRBJ2-1 TRBV28 TRBD2 - TGTGCCAGCAGTTCAGCGGGACTAGCGGGAGTAGAGCAGTTCTTC CASSSAGLAGVEQFF
TRBJ2-1 TRBV28 TRBD2 many TGTGCCAGCAGTTTCTTCACTAGCGGGAGGGCCCGCAATGAGCAGTTCTTC CASSFFTSGRARNEQFF
TRBJ2-7 TRBV7-3 TRBD2 many TGTGCCAGCAGCTTAACCGGAGCGGGAGGGCCCTCGGACGAGCAGTACTTC CASSLTGAGGPSDEQYF
TRBJ2-1 TRBV6-2/TRBV6-3 - many TGTGCCAGCAGTCGTACAAGCGCTTACTCCTACAATGAGCAGTTCTTC CASSRTSAYSYNEQFF
TRBJ2-5 TRBV20-1 - many TGCAGTGCTAGAGATTCGAGGGGCGAGACCCAGTACTTC CSARDSRGETQYF